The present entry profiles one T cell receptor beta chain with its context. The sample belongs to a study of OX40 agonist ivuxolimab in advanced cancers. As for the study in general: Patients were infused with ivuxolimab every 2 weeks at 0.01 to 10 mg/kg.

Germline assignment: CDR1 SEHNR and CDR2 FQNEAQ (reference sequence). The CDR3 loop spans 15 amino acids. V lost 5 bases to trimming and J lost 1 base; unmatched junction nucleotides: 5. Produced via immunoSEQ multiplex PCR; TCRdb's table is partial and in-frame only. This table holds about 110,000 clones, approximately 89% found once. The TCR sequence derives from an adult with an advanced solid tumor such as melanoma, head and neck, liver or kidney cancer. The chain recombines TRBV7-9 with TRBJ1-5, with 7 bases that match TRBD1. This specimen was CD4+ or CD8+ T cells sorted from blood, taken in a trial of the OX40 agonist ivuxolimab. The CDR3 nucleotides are TGTGCCAGCAGCCGGGGACAGAGCAGCAATCAGCCCCAGCATTTT. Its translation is CASSRGQSSNQPQHF.